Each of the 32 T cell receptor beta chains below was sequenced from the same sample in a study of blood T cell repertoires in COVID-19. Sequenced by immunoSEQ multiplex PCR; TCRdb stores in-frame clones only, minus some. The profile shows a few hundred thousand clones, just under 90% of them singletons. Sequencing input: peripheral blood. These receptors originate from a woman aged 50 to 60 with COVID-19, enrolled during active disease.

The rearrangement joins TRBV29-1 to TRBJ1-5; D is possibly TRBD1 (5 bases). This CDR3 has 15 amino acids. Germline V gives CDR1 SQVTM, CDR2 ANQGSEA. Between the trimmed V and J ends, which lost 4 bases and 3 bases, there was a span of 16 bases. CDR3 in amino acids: CSVAVSDTANQPQHF. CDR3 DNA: TGCAGCGTTGCCGTCTCGGACACCGCCAATCAGCCCCAGCATTTT.

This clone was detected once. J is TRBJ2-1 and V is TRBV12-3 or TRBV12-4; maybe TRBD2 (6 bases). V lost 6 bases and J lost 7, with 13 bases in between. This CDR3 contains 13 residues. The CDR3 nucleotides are TGTGCCAGCAGCAGGGACTTTCTAAATGAGCAGTTCTTC. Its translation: CASSRDFLNEQFF.

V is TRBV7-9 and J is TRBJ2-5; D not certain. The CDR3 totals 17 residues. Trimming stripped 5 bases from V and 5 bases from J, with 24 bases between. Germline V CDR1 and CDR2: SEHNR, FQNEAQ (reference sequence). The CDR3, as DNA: TGTGCCAGCAGCCCCACCCCAAGGTTAGCACGACTGGAGACCCAGTACTTC. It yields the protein CASSPTPRLARLETQYF.

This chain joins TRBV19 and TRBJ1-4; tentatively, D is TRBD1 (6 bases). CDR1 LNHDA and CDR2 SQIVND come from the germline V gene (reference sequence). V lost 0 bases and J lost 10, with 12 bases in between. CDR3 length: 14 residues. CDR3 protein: CASSIDTGKAKLFF. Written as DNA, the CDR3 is TGTGCCAGTAGTATAGACACAGGGAAGGCAAAACTGTTTTTT.

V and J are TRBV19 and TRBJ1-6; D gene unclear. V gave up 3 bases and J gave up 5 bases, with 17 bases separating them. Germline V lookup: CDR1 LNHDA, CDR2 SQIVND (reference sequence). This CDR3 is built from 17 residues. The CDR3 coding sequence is TGTGCCAGTAGTATCGGCTTTTGGTCGGGGAATAATTCACCCCTCCACTTT. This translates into CASSIGFWSGNNSPLHF.

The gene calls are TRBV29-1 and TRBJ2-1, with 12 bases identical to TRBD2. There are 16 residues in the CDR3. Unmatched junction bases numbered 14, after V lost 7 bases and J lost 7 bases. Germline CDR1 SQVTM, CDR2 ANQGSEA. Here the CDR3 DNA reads TGCAGCGCCATCCAGAACCTAGCGGGAGGGGGTAATGAGCAGTTCTTC. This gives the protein CSAIQNLAGGGNEQFF.

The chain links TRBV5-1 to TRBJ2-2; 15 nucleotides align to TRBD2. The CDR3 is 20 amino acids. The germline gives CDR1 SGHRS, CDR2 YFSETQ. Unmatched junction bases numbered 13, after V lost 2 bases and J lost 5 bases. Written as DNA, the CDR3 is TGCGCCAGCAGCTTTGGCAGAACCGGGACTAGCGGGAGGAATACCGGGGAGCTGTTTTTT. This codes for CASSFGRTGTSGRNTGELFF. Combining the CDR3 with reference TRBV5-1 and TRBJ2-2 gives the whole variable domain KAGVTQTPRYLIKTRGQQVTLSCSPISGHRSVSWYQQTPGQGLQFLFEYFSETQRNKGNFPGRFSGRQFSNSRSEMNVSTLELGDSALYLCASSFGRTGTSGRNTGELFFGEGSRLTVL.

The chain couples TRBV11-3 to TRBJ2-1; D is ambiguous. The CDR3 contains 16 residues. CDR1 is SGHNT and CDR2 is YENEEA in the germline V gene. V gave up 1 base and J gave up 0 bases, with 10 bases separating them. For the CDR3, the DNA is TGTGCCAGCAGCTTAGTTACCTTTAGCTCCTACAATGAGCAGTTCTTC. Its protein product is CASSLVTFSSYNEQFF.

CDR3 nucleotides: TGTGCCAGCAGTTACCGGGACAGGGCCACCGGGGAGCTGTTTTTT. This translates into CASSYRDRATGELFF. The chain couples TRBV6-5 to TRBJ2-2, with 9 bases lining up with TRBD1. Germline values: CDR1 MNHEY, CDR2 SVGAGI. Trimming at V came to 2 bases and at J to 4 bases, leaving 2 bases not matched to a gene. The CDR3 spans 15 residues.

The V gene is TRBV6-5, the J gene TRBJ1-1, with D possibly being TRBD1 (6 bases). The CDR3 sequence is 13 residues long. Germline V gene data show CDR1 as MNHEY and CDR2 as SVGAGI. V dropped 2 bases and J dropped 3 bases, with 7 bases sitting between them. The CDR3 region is CASSYAGDTEAFF. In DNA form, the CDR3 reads TGTGCCAGCAGTTACGCAGGGGACACTGAAGCTTTCTTT.

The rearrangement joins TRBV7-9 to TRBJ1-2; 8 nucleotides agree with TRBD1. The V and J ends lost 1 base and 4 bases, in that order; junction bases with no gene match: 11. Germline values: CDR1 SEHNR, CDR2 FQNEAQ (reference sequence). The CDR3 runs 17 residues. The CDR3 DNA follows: TGTGCCAGCAGCTTAGGGACAGGGCAACCCGGCGGCTATGGCTACACCTTC. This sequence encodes CASSLGTGQPGGYGYTF.

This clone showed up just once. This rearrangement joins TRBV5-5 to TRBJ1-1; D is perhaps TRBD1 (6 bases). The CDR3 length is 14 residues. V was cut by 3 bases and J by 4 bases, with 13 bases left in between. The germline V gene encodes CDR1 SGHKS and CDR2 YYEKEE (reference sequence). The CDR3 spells CASSSQGGGTEAFF. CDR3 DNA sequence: TGTGCCAGCAGCTCACAGGGAGGGGGCACTGAAGCTTTCTTT. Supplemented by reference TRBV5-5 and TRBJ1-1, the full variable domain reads DAGVTQSPTHLIKTRGQQVTLRCSPISGHKSVSWYQQVLGQGPQFIFQYYEKEERGRGNFPDRFSARQFPNYSSELNVNALLLGDSALYLCASSSQGGGTEAFFGQGTRLTVV.

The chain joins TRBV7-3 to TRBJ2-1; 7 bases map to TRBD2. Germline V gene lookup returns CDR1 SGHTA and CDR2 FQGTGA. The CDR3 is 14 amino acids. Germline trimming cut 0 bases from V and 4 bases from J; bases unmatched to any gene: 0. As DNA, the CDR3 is TGTGCCAGCAGCTTAACGGGAGGGTACAATGAGCAGTTCTTC. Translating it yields CASSLTGGYNEQFF.

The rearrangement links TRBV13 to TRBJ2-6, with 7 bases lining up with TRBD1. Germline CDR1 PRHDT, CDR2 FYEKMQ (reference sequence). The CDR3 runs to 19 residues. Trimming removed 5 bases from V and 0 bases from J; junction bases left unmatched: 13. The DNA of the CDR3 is TGTGCCAGCAGCCCTTTTTCGACAGGGCTCCCCTCTGGGGCCAACGTCCTGACTTTC. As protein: CASSPFSTGLPSGANVLTF.

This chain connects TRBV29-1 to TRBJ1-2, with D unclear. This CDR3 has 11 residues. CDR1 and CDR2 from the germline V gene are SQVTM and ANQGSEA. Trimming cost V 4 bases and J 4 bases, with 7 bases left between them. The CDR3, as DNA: TGCAGCGTTGCAAAATCCTATGGCTACACCTTC. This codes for CSVAKSYGYTF.

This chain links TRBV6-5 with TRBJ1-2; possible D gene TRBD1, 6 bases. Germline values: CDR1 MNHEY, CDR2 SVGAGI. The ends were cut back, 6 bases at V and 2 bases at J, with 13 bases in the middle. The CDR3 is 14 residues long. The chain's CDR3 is CASRTRGGNYGYTF. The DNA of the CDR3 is TGTGCCAGCAGGACGCGAGGGGGAAACTATGGCTACACCTTC.

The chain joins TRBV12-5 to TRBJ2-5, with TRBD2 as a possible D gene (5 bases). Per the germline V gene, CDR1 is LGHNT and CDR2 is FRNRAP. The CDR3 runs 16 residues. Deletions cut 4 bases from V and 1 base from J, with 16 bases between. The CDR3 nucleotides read TGTGCTAGTGGTTCGCCTAGCAGACTTAGCCAAGAGACCCAGTACTTC. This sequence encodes CASGSPSRLSQETQYF.

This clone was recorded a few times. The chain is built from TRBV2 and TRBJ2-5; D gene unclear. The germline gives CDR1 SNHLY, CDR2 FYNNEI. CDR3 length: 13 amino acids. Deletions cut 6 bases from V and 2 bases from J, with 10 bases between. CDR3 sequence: CASRNTEQETQYF. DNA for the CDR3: TGTGCCAGCAGGAACACAGAACAAGAGACCCAGTACTTC.

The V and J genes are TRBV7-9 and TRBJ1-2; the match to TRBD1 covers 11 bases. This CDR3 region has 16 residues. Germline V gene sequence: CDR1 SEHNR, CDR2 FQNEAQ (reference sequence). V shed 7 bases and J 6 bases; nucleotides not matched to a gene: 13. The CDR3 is CASTQVRTGGYNGYTF. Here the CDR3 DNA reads TGTGCCAGCACTCAAGTAAGGACAGGGGGCTACAATGGCTACACCTTC.

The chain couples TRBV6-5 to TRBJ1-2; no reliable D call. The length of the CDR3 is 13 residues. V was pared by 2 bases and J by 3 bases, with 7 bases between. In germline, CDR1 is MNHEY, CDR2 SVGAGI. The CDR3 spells CASSYKSDYGYTF. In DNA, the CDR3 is TGTGCCAGCAGTTACAAGAGTGACTATGGCTACACCTTC.

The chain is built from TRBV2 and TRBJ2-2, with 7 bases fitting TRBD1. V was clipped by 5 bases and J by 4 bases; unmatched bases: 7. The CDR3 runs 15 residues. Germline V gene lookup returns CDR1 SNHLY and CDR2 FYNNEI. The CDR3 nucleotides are TGTGCCAGCAGTACTCAGGACAGGATCACCGGGGAGCTGTTTTTT. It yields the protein CASSTQDRITGELFF.

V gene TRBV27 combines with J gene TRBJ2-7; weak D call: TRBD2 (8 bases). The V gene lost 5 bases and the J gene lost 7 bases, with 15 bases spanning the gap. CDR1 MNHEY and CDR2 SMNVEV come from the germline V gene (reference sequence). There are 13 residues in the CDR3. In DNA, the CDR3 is TGTGCCAGCAGTACTAGCGGCAGGGGGGAGCAGTACTTC. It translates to CASSTSGRGEQYF.

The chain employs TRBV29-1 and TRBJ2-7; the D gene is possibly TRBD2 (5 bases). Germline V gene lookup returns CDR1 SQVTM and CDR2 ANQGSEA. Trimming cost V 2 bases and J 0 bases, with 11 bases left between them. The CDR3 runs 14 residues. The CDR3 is CSVEWTTSSYEQYF. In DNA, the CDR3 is TGCAGCGTTGAATGGACCACTAGCTCCTACGAGCAGTACTTC.

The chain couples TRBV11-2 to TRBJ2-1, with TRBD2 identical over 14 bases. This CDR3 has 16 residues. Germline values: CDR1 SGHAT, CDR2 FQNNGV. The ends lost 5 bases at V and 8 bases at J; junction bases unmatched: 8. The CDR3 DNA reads TGTGCCAGCAGCCCCGGGACTAGCGGGAGAAGGGATGAGCAGTTCTTC. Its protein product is CASSPGTSGRRDEQFF.

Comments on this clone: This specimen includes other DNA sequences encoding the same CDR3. CDR3 in DNA: TGCGCCAGCAGCTTGGCCGGCACAGATACGCAGTATTTT. This translates into CASSLAGTDTQYF. V usage is TRBV5-1 and J usage is TRBJ2-3, with D uncertain. Between the trimmed V and J ends, which lost 0 bases and 1 base, there was a span of 3 bases. Germline lookup yields CDR1 SGHRS and CDR2 YFSETQ. This CDR3 spans 13 amino acids.

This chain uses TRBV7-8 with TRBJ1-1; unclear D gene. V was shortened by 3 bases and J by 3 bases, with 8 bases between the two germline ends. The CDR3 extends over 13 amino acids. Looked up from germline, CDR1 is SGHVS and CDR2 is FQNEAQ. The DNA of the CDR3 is TGTGCCAGCAGCTTGCTCAGCGACACTGAAGCTTTCTTT. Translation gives CASSLLSDTEAFF.

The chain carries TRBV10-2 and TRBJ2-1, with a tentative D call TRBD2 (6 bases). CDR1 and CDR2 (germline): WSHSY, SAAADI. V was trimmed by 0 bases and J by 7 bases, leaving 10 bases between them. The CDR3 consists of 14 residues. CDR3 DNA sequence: TGCGCCAGCAGTGAGTCACTAGCTTGGAATGAGCAGTTCTTC. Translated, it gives CASSESLAWNEQFF.

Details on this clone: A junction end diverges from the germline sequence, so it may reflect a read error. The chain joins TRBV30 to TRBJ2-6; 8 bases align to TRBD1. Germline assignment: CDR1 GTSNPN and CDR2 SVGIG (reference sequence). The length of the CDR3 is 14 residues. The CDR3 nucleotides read TGTGCCTGGAGTAAGGTGGACAGGGCCGACGTCCTGACTTTC. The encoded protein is CAWSKVDRADVLTF.

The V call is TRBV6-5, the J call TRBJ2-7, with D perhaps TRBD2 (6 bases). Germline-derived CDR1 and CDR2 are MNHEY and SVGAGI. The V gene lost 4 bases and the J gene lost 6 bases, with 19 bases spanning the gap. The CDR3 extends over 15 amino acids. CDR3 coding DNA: TGTGCCAGCAGTTCTACCGGGACTTACGCCGGCGAGCAGTACTTC. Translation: CASSSTGTYAGEQYF.

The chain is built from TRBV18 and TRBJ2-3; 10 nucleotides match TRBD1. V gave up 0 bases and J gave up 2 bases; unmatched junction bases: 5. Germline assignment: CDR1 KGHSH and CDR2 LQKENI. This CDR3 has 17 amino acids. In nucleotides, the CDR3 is TGTGCCAGCTCACCACCGCTGGGACAGGGGTACACAGATACGCAGTATTTT. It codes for CASSPPLGQGYTDTQYF.

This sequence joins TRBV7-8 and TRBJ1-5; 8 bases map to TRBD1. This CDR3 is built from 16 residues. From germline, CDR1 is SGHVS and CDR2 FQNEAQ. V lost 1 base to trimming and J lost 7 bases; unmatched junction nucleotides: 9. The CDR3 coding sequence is TGTGCCAGCAGCTTAGGGGACAGGTTAGGGGGCCAGCCCCAGCATTTT. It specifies CASSLGDRLGGQPQHF.

CDR3 residues: CASSRGGGQGSETQYF. CDR3 coding DNA: TGTGCCAGCAGTAGAGGGGGTGGACAAGGTTCAGAGACCCAGTACTTC. V usage is TRBV27 and J usage is TRBJ2-5; possibly TRBD1 for D (6 bases). CDR3 length equals 16 residues. In germline, CDR1 is MNHEY, CDR2 SMNVEV (reference sequence). The V and J ends lost 5 bases and 4 bases respectively, with 20 bases between them.